Listed here are 29 T cell receptor beta chains from one sample, sequenced in a study of T-cell reconstitution after alpha-beta-depleted transplantation in children. TCRbeta library construction was performed incorporating unique molecular identifiers. One entry per CDR3 protein, called by TCRdb with MiXCR from the PCR reads. Among 200,000 to 250,000 distinct CDR3 sequences, 20% to 30% were seen once, and the ten largest hold over 2.5%. The sample in question was PBMCs, obtained before TCRalphabeta/CD19-depleted stem cell transplant. The source of these receptors is a girl aged 2 to 10 with Fanconi anemia, due to receive a stem cell transplant.

This clonotype was found many times. The chain carries TRBV6-5 and TRBJ2-2, with 7 bases aligning to TRBD2. Germline V gene data show CDR1 as MNHEY and CDR2 as SVGAGI. The length of the CDR3 is 16 residues. The junction had 4 bases not matched to a gene; V was cut back by 2 bases and J by 1 base. CDR3 protein: CASSYGLAVNTGELFF. The CDR3 DNA reads TGTGCCAGCAGTTACGGGCTAGCGGTGAACACCGGGGAGCTGTTTTTT.

This chain links TRBV5-1 with TRBJ2-7; D gene unclear. Germline V gene sequence: CDR1 SGHRS, CDR2 YFSETQ. V was clipped by 3 bases and J by 1 base, with 8 bases between them. The CDR3 sequence is 13 residues long. The DNA for the CDR3 is TGCGCCAGCAGCTCGGACCGGTCCTACGAGCAGTACTTC. Its translation: CASSSDRSYEQYF.

The chain is built from TRBV7-9 and TRBJ2-5, with a tentative D call TRBD2 (6 bases). V was trimmed by 5 bases and J by 4 bases, leaving 23 bases between them. Germline-derived CDR1 and CDR2 are SEHNR and FQNEAQ (reference sequence). This CDR3 region has 17 residues. The CDR3 DNA sequence: TGTGCCAGCAGCCCGGTGGGGGGTTCGGAGTATGGAGAGACCCAGTACTTC. This encodes CASSPVGGSEYGETQYF.

In its sample, this clonotype was seen once. The chain couples TRBV29-1 to TRBJ1-1; D gene uncertain. V was shortened by 7 bases and J by 0 bases, with 3 bases between the two germline ends. The CDR3 is 10 amino acids. Germline V gives CDR1 SQVTM, CDR2 ANQGSEA. The CDR3 loop is CSGVNTEAFF. The DNA for the CDR3 is TGCAGCGGGGTGAACACTGAAGCTTTCTTT. The full variable domain, completed using reference TRBV29-1 and TRBJ1-1, is SAVISQKPSRDICQRGTSLTIQCQVDSQVTMMFWYRQQPGQSLTLIATANQGSEATYESGFVIDKFPISRPNLTFSTLTVSNMSPEDSSIYLCSGVNTEAFFGQGTRLTVV.

This clonotype was detected ten times or more. V is TRBV29-1 and J is TRBJ2-3; D perhaps matches TRBD2 (6 bases). The germline V gene has CDR1 SQVTM and CDR2 ANQGSEA. The CDR3 length is 13 residues. V lost 2 bases and J 1 base, leaving 7 bases between the germline ends. CDR3 sequence (DNA): TGCAGCGTTGAAAGGGAGGGCACAGATACGCAGTATTTT. It yields the protein CSVEREGTDTQYF.

The rearrangement links TRBV7-3 to TRBJ2-5, with D perhaps matching TRBD1 or TRBD2 (6 bases each). The V gene's germline CDR1 is SGHTA and CDR2 FQGTGA. V was trimmed by 5 bases and J by 1 base, leaving 11 bases between them. The CDR3 runs 14 residues. The CDR3 nucleotides are TGTGCCAGCAGCAAAAGGGGGGCCCAAGAGACCCAGTACTTC. Translation gives CASSKRGAQETQYF.

V and J are TRBV20-1 and TRBJ2-1; D not resolved. The ends were cut back, 4 bases at V and 5 bases at J, with 15 bases in the middle. CDR3 length: 14 amino acids. From germline, CDR1 is DFQATT and CDR2 SNEGSKA (reference sequence). CDR3 nucleotides: TGCAGTGCTAACGCTCCCGTAGGGAACAATGAGCAGTTCTTC. Its translation: CSANAPVGNNEQFF.

This clonotype was seen a handful of times. This chain uses TRBV28 with TRBJ1-2; possibly TRBD1 for D (5 bases). Germline values: CDR1 MDHEN, CDR2 SYDVKM. V lost 6 bases and J 4 bases, leaving 15 bases between the germline ends. CDR3 size: 14 residues. CDR3 sequence: CASSLQGGRYGYTF. The CDR3 bases are TGTGCCAGCAGCCTCCAGGGAGGACGCTATGGCTACACCTTC.

The chain uses TRBV20-1 and TRBJ2-1; 7 bases are a match to TRBD2. The CDR3 extends over 15 amino acids. With 3 bases clipped from V and 5 bases from J, the junction kept 10 bases outside the gene matches. CDR1 DFQATT and CDR2 SNEGSKA come from the germline V gene (reference sequence). The CDR3, as DNA: TGCAGTGCTAGCTCGGGTGGGGGGGAAGACAATGAGCAGTTCTTC. This encodes CSASSGGGEDNEQFF.

This clonotype was seen only a few times. The gene calls are TRBV10-3 and TRBJ2-7, with D perhaps matching TRBD1 (6 bases). In germline, CDR1 is ENHRY, CDR2 SYGVKD. This CDR3 is built from 17 residues. Trimming left V 0 bases short and J 3 bases short, with 18 bases between. For the CDR3, the DNA is TGTGCCATCAGTGAGTCTGGGGGCCGCCTTGCTAACTACGAGCAGTACTTC. This translates into CAISESGGRLANYEQYF.

This clonotype was seen repeatedly, ten times or more. This sequence joins TRBV6-5 and TRBJ2-7; 7 nucleotides match TRBD1. V lost 6 bases and J lost 5; bases outside the gene matches: 7. This CDR3 spans 13 amino acids. CDR1 MNHEY and CDR2 SVGAGI come from the germline V gene. The CDR3 region is CASSRGDRDEQYF. The CDR3, as DNA: TGTGCCAGCAGCCGGGGCGACAGGGACGAGCAGTACTTC.

This clonotype was found a few times. The chain couples TRBV28 to TRBJ2-7; D is ambiguous. V was cut by 6 bases and J by 3 bases, with 9 bases left in between. The CDR3 sequence is 12 residues long. Germline CDR1 and CDR2: MDHEN and SYDVKM. Here the CDR3 reads CASSKTFYEQYF. CDR3 DNA sequence: TGTGCCAGCAGCAAGACCTTCTACGAGCAGTACTTC.

V and J are TRBV28 and TRBJ2-7, with a possible D match to TRBD1 (5 bases). The CDR3 is 16 amino acids. Germline assignment: CDR1 MDHEN and CDR2 SYDVKM. Trimming removed 3 bases at V and 3 bases at J, with 18 bases between. The CDR3 loop is CASSFVSLTDDYEQYF. CDR3 nucleotides: TGTGCCAGCAGTTTTGTCTCTTTGACAGACGACTACGAGCAGTACTTC.

V usage is TRBV12-3 or TRBV12-4 and J usage is TRBJ2-3; no clear D gene. The V gene lost 7 bases and the J gene lost 4 bases, with 15 bases spanning the gap. The CDR3 is 14 residues long. CDR3 in amino acids: CASTPRSLADTQYF. The CDR3 region has the DNA TGTGCCAGCACCCCCCGGTCGCTGGCAGATACGCAGTATTTT.

At least ten counts were recorded for this clonotype. DNA of the CDR3: TGCGCCAGCAGCCAAGGACAGGGACTTTACAATGAGCAGTTCTTC. It translates to CASSQGQGLYNEQFF. The chain is built from TRBV4-1 and TRBJ2-1, with TRBD1 as a possible D gene (7 bases). CDR3 length: 15 residues. Per the germline V gene, CDR1 is MGHRA and CDR2 is YSYEKL. V was pared by 1 base and J by 4 bases, with 11 bases between.

This clonotype was seen at least ten times. The V gene is TRBV7-9, the J gene TRBJ2-5; D may be TRBD1 (7 bases). Germline V gene sequence: CDR1 SEHNR, CDR2 FQNEAQ (reference sequence). The V end was cut by 1 base, the J end by 5 bases, with 14 bases between. There are 15 residues in the CDR3. The CDR3 bases are TGTGCCAGCAGCTTAGGACAGGGACTGGGGGAGACCCAGTACTTC. Translating gives CASSLGQGLGETQYF.

This clonotype was counted many times. V gene TRBV20-1 combines with J gene TRBJ1-2; D not resolved. The CDR3 has 13 amino acids. Trimming removed 1 base at V and 8 bases at J, with 14 bases between. Germline CDR1 DFQATT, CDR2 SNEGSKA (reference sequence). The DNA of the CDR3 is TGCAGTGCTAGAGGAGACCGAGGAGTCGGCTACACCTTC. Protein sequence: CSARGDRGVGYTF.

This clonotype came up once. The chain couples TRBV11-3 to TRBJ2-3, with 9 bases lining up with TRBD2. The V and J ends lost 5 bases and 3 bases, in that order; junction bases with no gene match: 3. Germline CDR1 reads SGHNT; CDR2 reads YENEEA. CDR3 length: 14 residues. The CDR3 sequence is CASSRGLATDTQYF. The CDR3 DNA is TGTGCCAGCAGCCGAGGACTAGCGACAGATACGCAGTATTTT.

V and J are TRBV4-2 and TRBJ2-7, with 8 bases aligning to TRBD2. This CDR3 region has 15 residues. The germline V gene encodes CDR1 LGHNA and CDR2 YNFKEQ. V was clipped by 2 bases and J by 1 base; unmatched bases: 4. CDR3 sequence: CASSQQGTSSYEQYF. The CDR3 DNA follows: TGTGCCAGCAGCCAACAAGGGACTAGTTCCTACGAGCAGTACTTC.

On this clonotype itself: A read error may be the cause here, since a much bigger clone is one base away. DNA for the CDR3: TGTGCCACCAGCCCAGGAATCCCCCCCTACGAGCAGTACTTC. Its protein is CATSPGIPPYEQYF. The chain recombines TRBV15 with TRBJ2-7; D ambiguous. The germline V gene encodes CDR1 LNHNV and CDR2 YYDKDF (reference sequence). V gave up 5 bases and J gave up 2 bases, with 13 bases separating them. CDR3 length equals 14 residues.

V gene TRBV5-1 combines with J gene TRBJ2-1; D perhaps matches TRBD2 (6 bases). CDR1 and CDR2 from the germline V gene are SGHRS and YFSETQ. The ends were cut back, 2 bases at V and 3 bases at J, with 18 bases in the middle. There are 17 residues in the CDR3. CDR3 in amino acids: CASSLIGGTTIYNEQFF. In DNA, the CDR3 is TGCGCCAGCAGCTTAATTGGAGGGACGACGATCTACAATGAGCAGTTCTTC.

V gene TRBV20-1 combines with J gene TRBJ2-1, with TRBD2 identical over 11 bases. The V segment lost 4 bases and the J segment 4 bases; nucleotides outside the gene matches: 9. CDR3 length: 16 amino acids. Germline V gene data show CDR1 as DFQATT and CDR2 as SNEGSKA (reference sequence). The CDR3 here is CSANDVSGRAYNEQFF. The CDR3 DNA follows: TGCAGTGCTAACGATGTTAGCGGGAGGGCGTACAATGAGCAGTTCTTC.

The table lists this clonotype with many counts. The rearrangement joins TRBV6-1 to TRBJ1-3; D remains ambiguous. The germline CDR1 and CDR2 sequences are MNHNS and SASEGT. Trimming took 7 bases from V and 0 from J, leaving 13 bases between them. The CDR3 extends over 15 amino acids. Written as DNA, the CDR3 is TGTGCCAGCACCAGAGACGGGTACTCTGGAAACACCATATATTTT. Translating it yields CASTRDGYSGNTIYF.

This clonotype has ten or more counts. V gene TRBV10-3 combines with J gene TRBJ1-5, with TRBD1 identical over 10 bases. V shed 2 bases, J shed 2 bases, and the junction held 15 bases outside the gene matches. CDR1 is ENHRY, CDR2 SYGVKD, per germline. The CDR3 runs 20 residues. CDR3 sequence (DNA): TGTGCCATCAGTGAGCCACCGGGACAGGGGAGTCAGAATGGCAATCAGCCCCAGCATTTT. It translates to CAISEPPGQGSQNGNQPQHF.

This clonotype was observed a few times. The J gene is TRBJ2-7, the V gene TRBV12-3 or TRBV12-4; the match to TRBD2 covers 9 bases. The CDR3 loop spans 17 amino acids. J was trimmed by 6 bases and V by 4 bases; bases with no gene match: 16. The CDR3 nucleotides read TGTGCCAGCAGTTACCAGATTAGCGGGAGAGATTTCCCCGAGCAGTACTTC. As protein: CASSYQISGRDFPEQYF.

This chain links TRBV21-1 with TRBJ2-5; TRBD1, the table's D call, was not compared with the DNA. TRBV21-1 is a pseudogene segment. The CDR3 runs to 16 residues. CDR3 sequence: CASKARDRLNSGTQYF. The CDR3 DNA reads TGTGCCAGCAAAGCGAGGGACAGGCTTAATTCCGGGACCCAGTACTTC.

This clonotype has only a few counts. V gene TRBV21-1 combines with J gene TRBJ2-5; the table's D call, TRBD1, has no DNA check behind it. TRBV21-1 constitutes a pseudogene. This CDR3 region has 14 residues. Here the CDR3 reads CASSKGAGMETQYF. The CDR3 bases are TGTGCCAGCAGCAAAGGGGCAGGGATGGAGACCCAGTACTTC.

V usage is TRBV6-5 and J usage is TRBJ2-7, with D possibly TRBD1 on 5 matching bases. CDR3 length: 13 residues. Germline CDR1 is MNHEY and CDR2 is SVGAGI. V was shortened by 2 bases and J by 4 bases, with 9 bases between the two germline ends. In DNA, the CDR3 is TGTGCCAGCAGTTACGCCACAGGTTACGAGCAGTACTTC. Its translation is CASSYATGYEQYF.

This clonotype showed up many times. This chain joins TRBV29-1 and TRBJ2-2; D not resolved. Trimming left V 2 bases short and J 1 base short, with 11 bases between. Germline CDR1 is SQVTM and CDR2 is ANQGSEA. This CDR3 has 15 residues. CDR3 bases: TGCAGCGTTGAAACCAAAGGATGGAACACCGGGGAGCTGTTTTTT. Translation: CSVETKGWNTGELFF.